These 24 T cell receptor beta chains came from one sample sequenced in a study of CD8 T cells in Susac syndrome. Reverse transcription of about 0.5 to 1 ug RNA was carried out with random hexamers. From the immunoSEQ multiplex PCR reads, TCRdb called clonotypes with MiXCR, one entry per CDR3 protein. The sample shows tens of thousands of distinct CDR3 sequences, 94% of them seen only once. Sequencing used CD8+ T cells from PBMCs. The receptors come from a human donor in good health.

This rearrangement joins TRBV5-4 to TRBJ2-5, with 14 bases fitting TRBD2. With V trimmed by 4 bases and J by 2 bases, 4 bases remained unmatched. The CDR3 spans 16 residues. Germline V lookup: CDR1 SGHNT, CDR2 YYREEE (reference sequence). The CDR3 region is CASSGTSGSAQETQYF. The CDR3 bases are TGTGCCAGCAGCGGGACTAGCGGGAGTGCGCAAGAGACCCAGTACTTC.

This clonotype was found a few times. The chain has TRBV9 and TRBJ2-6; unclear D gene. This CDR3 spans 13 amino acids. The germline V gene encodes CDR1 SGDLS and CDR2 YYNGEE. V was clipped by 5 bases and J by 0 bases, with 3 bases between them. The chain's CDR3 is CASSDSGANVLTF. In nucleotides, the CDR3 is TGTGCCAGCAGTGACTCTGGGGCCAACGTCCTGACTTTC.

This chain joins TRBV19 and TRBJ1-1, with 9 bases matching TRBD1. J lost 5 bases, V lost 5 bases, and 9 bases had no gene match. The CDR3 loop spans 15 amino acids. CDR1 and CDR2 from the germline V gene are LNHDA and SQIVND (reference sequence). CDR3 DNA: TGTGCCAGTAGTGCCGGGACAGGGATCGGGACTGAAGCTTTCTTT. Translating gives CASSAGTGIGTEAFF.

The CDR3 region has the DNA TGTGCCAGCAGCTTGGGAGTTGGCAGGGGAGAAACTGAAGCTTTCTTT. Its protein is CASSLGVGRGETEAFF. The rearrangement joins TRBV5-6 to TRBJ1-1; maybe TRBD1 (6 bases). Trimming took 0 bases from V and 5 from J, leaving 17 bases between them. The V gene's germline CDR1 is SGHDT and CDR2 YYEEEE. This CDR3 is 16 amino acids long.

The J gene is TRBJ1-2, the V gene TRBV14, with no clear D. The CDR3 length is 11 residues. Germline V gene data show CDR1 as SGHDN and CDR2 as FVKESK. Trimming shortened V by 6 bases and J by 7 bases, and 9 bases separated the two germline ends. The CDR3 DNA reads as TGTGCCAGCAGGAACGCGAGTGGCTACACCTTC. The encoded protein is CASRNASGYTF.

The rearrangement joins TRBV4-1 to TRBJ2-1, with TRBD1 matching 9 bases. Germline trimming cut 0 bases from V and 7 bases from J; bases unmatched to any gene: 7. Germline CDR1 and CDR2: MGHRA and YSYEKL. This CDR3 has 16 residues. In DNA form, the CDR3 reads TGCGCCAGCAGCCAAGAAGTGACAGGGGGATGGAATGAGCAGTTCTTC. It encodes CASSQEVTGGWNEQFF.

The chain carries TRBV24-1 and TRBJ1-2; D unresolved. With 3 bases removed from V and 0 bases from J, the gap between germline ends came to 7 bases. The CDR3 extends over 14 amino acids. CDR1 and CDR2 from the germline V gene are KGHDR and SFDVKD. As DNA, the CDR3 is TGTGCCACCAGTGATAGAGGGACTAACTATGGCTACACCTTC. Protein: CATSDRGTNYGYTF.

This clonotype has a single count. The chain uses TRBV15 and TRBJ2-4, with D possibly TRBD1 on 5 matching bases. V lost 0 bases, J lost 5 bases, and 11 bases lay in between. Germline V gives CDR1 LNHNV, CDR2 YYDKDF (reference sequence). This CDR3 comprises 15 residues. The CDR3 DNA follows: TGTGCCACCAGCAGAGAAATGCAGGGTGAAAACATTCAGTACTTC. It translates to CATSREMQGENIQYF.

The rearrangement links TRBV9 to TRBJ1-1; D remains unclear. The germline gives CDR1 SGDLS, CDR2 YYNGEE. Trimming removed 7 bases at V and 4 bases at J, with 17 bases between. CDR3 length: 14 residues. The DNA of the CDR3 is TGTGCCAGCTCCAGAAATCCGGGGAGCACTGAAGCTTTCTTT. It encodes CASSRNPGSTEAFF.

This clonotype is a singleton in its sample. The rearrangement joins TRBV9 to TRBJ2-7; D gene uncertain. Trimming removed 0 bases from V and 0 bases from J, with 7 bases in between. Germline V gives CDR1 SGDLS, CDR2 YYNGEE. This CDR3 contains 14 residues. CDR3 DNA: TGTGCCAGCAGCGTAGAAGCAAACTCCTACGAGCAGTACGTC. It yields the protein CASSVEANSYEQYV.

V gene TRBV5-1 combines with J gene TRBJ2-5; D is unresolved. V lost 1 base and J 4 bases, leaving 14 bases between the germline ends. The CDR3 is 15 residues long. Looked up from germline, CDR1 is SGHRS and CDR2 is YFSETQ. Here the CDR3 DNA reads TGCGCCAGCAGCTTGCGGCAGCCGATGTTAGAGACCCAGTACTTC. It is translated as CASSLRQPMLETQYF.

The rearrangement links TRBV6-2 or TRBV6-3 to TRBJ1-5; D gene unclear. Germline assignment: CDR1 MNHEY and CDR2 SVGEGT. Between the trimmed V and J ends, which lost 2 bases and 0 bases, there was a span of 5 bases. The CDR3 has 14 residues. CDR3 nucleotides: TGTGCCAGCAGTTACGGCGATAGCAATCAGCCCCAGCATTTT. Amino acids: CASSYGDSNQPQHF.

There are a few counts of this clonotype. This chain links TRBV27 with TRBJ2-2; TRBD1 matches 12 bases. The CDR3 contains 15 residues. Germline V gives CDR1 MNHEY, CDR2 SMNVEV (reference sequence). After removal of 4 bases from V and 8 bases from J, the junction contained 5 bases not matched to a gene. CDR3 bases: TGTGCCAGCAGTTCATGGGACAGGGGGCTTGGGGAGCTGTTTTTT. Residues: CASSSWDRGLGELFF.

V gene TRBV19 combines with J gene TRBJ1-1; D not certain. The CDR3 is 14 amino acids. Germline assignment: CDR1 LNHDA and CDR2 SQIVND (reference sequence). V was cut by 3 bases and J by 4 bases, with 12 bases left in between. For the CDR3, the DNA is TGTGCCAGTAGTATGGGGAGGGCGGTCACTGAAGCTTTCTTT. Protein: CASSMGRAVTEAFF.

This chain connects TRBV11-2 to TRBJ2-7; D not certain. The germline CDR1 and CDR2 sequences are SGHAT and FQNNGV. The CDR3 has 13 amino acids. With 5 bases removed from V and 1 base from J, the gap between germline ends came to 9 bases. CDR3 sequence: CASSPWQSYEQYF. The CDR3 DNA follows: TGTGCCAGCAGCCCCTGGCAGTCCTACGAGCAGTACTTC.

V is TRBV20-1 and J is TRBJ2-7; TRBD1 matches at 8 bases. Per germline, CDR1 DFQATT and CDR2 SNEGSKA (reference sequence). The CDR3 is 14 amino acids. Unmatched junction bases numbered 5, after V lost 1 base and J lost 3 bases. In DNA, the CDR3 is TGCAGTGCTAGAGGACAGGGGCGAGGCTACGAGCAGTACTTC. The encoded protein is CSARGQGRGYEQYF.

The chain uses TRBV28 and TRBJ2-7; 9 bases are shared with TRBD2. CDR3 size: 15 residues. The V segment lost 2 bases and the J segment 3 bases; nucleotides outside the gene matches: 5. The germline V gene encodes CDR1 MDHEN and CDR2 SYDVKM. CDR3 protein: CASSLAGGPIYEQYV. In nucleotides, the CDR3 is TGTGCCAGCAGTTTAGCGGGAGGGCCTATCTACGAGCAGTACGTC.

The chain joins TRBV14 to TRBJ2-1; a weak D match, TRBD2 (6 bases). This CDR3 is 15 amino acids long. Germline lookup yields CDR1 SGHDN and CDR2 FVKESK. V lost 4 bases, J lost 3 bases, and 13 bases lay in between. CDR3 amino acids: CASSPGAGNYNEQFF. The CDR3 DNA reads TGTGCCAGCAGCCCCGGGGCGGGGAACTACAATGAGCAGTTCTTC.

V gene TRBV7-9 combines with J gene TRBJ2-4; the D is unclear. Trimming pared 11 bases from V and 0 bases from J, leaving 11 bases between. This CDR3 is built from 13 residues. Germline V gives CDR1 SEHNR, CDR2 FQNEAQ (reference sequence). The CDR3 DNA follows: TGTGCCGACCAGCCCCTAGCCAAAAACATTCAGTACTTC. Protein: CADQPLAKNIQYF.

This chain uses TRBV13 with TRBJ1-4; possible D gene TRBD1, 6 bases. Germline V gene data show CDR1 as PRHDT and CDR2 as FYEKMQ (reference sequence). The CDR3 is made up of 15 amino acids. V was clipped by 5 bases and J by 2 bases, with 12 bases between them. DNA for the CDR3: TGTGCCAGCAGCGCCACAGGGCTCACTAATGAAAAACTGTTTTTT. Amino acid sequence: CASSATGLTNEKLFF.

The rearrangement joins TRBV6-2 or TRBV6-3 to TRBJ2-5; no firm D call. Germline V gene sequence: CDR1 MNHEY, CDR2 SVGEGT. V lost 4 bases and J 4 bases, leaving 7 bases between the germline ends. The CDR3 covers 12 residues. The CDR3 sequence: CASSSPGETQYF. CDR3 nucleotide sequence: TGTGCCAGCAGTTCACCCGGAGAGACCCAGTACTTC.

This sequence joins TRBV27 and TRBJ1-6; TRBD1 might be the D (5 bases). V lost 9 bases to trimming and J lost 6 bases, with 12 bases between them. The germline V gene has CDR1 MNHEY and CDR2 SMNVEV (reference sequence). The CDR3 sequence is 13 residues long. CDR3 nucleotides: TGTGCCAGTACAGGCTCTTCTAATTCACCCCTCCACTTT. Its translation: CASTGSSNSPLHF.

The CDR3 loop is CASSVHGGDTDTQYF. CDR3 nucleotide sequence: TGTGCCAGCAGCGTACACGGGGGGGACACAGATACGCAGTATTTT. The chain carries TRBV9 and TRBJ2-3, with TRBD2 matching 8 bases. Trimming removed 1 base from V and 2 bases from J; junction bases left unmatched: 3. The CDR3 runs to 15 residues. Germline lookup yields CDR1 SGDLS and CDR2 YYNGEE.

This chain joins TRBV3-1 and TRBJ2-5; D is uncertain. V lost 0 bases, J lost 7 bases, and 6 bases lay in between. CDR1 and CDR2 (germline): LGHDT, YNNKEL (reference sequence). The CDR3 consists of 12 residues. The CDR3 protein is CASSQDSRTQYF. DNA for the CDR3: TGTGCCAGCAGCCAAGATTCCCGGACCCAGTACTTC.